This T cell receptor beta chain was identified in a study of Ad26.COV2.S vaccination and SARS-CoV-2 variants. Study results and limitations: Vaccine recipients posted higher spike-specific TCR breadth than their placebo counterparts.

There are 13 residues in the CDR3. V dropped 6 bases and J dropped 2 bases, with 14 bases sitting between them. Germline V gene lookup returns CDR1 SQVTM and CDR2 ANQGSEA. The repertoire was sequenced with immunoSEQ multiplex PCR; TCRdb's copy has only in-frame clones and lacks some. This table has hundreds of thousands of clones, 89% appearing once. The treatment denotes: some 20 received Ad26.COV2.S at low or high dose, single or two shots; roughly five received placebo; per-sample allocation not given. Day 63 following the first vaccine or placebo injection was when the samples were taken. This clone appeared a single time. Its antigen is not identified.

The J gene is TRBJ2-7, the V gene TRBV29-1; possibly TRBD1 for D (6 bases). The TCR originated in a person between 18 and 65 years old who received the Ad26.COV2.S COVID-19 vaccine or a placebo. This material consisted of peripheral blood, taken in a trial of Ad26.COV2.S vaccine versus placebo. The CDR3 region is CSVTGIGAYEQYF. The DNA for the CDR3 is TGCAGCGTAACAGGGATCGGAGCCTACGAGCAGTACTTC.